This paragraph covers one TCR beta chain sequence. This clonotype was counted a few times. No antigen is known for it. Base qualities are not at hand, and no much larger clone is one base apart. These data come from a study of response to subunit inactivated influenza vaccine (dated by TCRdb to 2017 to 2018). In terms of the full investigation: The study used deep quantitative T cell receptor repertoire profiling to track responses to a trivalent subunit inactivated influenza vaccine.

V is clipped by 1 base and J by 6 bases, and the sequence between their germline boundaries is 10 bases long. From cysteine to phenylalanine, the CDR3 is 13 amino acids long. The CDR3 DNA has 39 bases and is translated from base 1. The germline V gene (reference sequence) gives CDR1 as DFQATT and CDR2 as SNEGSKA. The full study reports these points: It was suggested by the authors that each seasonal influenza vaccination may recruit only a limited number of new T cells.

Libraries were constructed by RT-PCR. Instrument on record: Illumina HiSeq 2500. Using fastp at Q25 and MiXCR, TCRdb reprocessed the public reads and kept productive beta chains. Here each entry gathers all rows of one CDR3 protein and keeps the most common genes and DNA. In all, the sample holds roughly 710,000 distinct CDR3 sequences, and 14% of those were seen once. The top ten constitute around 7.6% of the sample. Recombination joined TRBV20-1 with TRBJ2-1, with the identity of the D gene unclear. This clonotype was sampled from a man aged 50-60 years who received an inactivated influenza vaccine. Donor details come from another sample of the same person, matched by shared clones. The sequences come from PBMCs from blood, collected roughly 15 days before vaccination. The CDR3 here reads CSARVDQFNEQFF. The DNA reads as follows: TGCAGTGCTAGAGTGGACCAGTTCAATGAGCAGTTCTTC.